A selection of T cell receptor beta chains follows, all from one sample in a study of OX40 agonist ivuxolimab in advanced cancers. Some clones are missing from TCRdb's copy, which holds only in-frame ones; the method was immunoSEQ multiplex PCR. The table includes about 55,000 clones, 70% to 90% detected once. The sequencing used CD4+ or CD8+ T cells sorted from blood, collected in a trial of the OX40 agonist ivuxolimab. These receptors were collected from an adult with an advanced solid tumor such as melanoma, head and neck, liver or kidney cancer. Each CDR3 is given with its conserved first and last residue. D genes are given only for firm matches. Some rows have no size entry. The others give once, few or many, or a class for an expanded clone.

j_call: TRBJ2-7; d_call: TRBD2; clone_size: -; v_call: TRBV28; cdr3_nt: TGTGCCAGCAGCGCCGGGACTAGCGTCTCCTACGAGCAGTACTTC; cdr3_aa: CASSAGTSVSYEQYF
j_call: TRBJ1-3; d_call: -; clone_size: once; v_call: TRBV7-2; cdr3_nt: TGTGCCAGCAGCCCGGACGGGGTTTCCACCATATATTTT; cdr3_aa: CASSPDGVSTIYF
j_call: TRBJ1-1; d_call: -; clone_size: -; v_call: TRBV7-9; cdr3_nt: TGTGCCAGCAGCTTAGCGGTTCGGAAGAACACTGAAGCTTTCTTT; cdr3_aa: CASSLAVRKNTEAFF
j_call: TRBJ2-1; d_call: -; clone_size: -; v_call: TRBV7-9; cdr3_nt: TGTGCCAGCAGCCCCGGGGGTTTTGGGTACAATGAGCAGTTCTTC; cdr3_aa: CASSPGGFGYNEQFF
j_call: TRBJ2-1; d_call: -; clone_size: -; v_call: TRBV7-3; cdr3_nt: TGTGCCAGCAGCTTAAGCACTAGCTCCTACAATGAGCAGTTCTTC; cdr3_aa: CASSLSTSSYNEQFF
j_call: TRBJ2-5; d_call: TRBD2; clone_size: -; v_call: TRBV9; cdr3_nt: TGTGCCAGCAGCGTGAGCGGGAGCGGTTTTGAGACCCAGTACTTC; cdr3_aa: CASSVSGSGFETQYF
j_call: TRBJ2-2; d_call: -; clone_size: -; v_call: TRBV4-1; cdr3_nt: TGCGCCAGCAGCCGCGTAACTAGTGCCGGGGAGCTGTTTTTT; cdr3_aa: CASSRVTSAGELFF
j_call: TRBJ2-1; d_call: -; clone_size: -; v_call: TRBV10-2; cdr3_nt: TGCGCCAGCAGTGGATGGGCAGACAATGAGCAGTTCTTC; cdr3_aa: CASSGWADNEQFF
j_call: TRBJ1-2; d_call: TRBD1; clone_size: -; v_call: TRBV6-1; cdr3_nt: TGTGCCAGCAGTGAACTACAGGGGAACTATGGCTACACCTTC; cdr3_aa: CASSELQGNYGYTF
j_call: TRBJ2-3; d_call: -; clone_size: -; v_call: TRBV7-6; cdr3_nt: TGTGCCAGCAGTCCACAACCGGGCACAGATACGCAGTATTTT; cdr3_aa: CASSPQPGTDTQYF
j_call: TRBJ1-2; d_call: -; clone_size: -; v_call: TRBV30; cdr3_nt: TGTGCCTGGAGACCTGCGTGGGCGGGGTTAAAGAACTATGGCTACACCTTC; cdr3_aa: CAWRPAWAGLKNYGYTF
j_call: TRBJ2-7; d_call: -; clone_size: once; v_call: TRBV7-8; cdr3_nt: TGTGCCAGCAGCTTATTGGGGATCTACGAGCAGTACTTC; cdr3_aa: CASSLLGIYEQYF
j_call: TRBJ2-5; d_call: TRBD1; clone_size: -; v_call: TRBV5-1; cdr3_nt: TGCGCCAGCAGCTTGGACAACAGGGGTCGGGAGACCCAGTACTTC; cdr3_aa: CASSLDNRGRETQYF
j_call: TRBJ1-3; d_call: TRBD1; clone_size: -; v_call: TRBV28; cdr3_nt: TGTGCCAGCTACCCCGGGACAGCCGTCTCTGGAAACACCATATATTTT; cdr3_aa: CASYPGTAVSGNTIYF
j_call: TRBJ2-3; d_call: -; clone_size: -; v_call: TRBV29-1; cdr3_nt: TGCAGCGTTGAAGCCGGCGGCACAGATACGCAGTATTTT; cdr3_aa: CSVEAGGTDTQYF
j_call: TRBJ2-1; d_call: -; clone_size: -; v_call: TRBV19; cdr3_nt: TGTGCCAGTAGTATAGGGGACCAATACAATGAGCAGTTCTTC; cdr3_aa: CASSIGDQYNEQFF
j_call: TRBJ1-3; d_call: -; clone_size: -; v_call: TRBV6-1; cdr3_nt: TGTGCCAGCAGTGAGTTTGGGGGCGCATCTGGAAACACCATATATTTT; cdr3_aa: CASSEFGGASGNTIYF
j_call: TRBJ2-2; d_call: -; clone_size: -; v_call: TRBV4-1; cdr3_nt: TGCGCCAGCAGCCAAGGTGCGGGGCCGAACACCGGGGAGCTGTTTTTT; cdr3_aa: CASSQGAGPNTGELFF
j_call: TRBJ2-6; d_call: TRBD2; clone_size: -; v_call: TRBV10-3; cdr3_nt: TGTGCCATCAGTGATCCCCGGGGGGCTGGGGCCAACGTCCTGACTTTC; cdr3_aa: CAISDPRGAGANVLTF
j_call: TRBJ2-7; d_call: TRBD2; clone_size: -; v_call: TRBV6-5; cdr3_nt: TGTGCCAGCAGTTACCCTTCTAGCGGGAGTCGGTACGAGCAGTACTTC; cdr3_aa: CASSYPSSGSRYEQYF
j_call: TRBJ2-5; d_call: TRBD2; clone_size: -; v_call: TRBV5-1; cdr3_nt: TGCGCCAGCAGCTACGGCGGGAGAGTGGGAATGGGGCAAGAGACCCAGTACTTC; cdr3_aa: CASSYGGRVGMGQETQYF
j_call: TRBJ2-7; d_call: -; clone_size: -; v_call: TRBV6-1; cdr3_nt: TGTGCCAGCCGAAAGGACTCCTACGAGCAGTACTTC; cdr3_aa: CASRKDSYEQYF
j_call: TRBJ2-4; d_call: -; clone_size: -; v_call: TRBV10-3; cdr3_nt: TGTGCCTCGGGAGTCGGAGCCAAAAACATTCAGTACTTC; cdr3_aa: CASGVGAKNIQYF
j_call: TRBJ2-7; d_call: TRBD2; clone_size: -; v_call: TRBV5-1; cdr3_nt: TGCGCCAGCAGCTCCATAGCGGGAGTCTCAGACGAGCAGTACTTC; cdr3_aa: CASSSIAGVSDEQYF
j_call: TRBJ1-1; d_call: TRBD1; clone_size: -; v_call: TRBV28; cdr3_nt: TGTGCCAGCAGTTTATACCAGGGGGCGACTGAAGCTTTCTTT; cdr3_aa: CASSLYQGATEAFF
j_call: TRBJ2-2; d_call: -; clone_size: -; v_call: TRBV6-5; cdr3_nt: TGTGCCAGCAGTTACTCTGGGGTTCCCGGGGAGCTGTTTTTT; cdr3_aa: CASSYSGVPGELFF
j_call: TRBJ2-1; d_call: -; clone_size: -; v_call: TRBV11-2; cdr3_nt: TGTGCCAGCAGCCCCAGAGGGGGAACCTACAATGAGCAGTTCTTC; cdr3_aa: CASSPRGGTYNEQFF
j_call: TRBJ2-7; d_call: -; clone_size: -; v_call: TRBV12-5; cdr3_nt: TGTGCTAGTGGTAAGCAGATTCTTACCTACGAGCAGTACTTC; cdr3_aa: CASGKQILTYEQYF
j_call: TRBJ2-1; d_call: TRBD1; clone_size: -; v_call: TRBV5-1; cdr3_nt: TGCGCCAGCAGATGGACAGGGGGCCCGTACAATGAGCAGTTCTTC; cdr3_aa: CASRWTGGPYNEQFF
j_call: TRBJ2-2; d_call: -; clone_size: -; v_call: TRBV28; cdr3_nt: TGTGCCAGCAGTTTGGGCATACCCGGGGAGCTGTTTTTT; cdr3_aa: CASSLGIPGELFF
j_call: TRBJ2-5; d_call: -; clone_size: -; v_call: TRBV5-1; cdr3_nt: TGCGCCAGCAGCCCCCTGGCAGGGCTCCAAGAGACCCAGTACTTC; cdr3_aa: CASSPLAGLQETQYF
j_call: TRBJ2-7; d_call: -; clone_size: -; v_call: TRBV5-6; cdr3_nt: TGTGCCAGCAGCTTGGCCAACAGGGTTGGCGAGCAGTACTTC; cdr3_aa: CASSLANRVGEQYF
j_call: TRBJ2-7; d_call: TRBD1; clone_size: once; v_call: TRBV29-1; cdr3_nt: TGCAGCGTTCGAGGTGGGACAGGGGGCGGCGAGCAGTACTTC; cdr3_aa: CSVRGGTGGGEQYF
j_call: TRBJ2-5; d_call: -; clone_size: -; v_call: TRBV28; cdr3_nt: TGTGCCAGCGGGGGACGGTCCCGATGGGAGACCCAGTACTTC; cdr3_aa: CASGGRSRWETQYF
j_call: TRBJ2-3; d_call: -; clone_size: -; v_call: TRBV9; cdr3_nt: TGTGCCAGCAGCGGTAGTGCGGATACGCAGTATTTT; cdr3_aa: CASSGSADTQYF
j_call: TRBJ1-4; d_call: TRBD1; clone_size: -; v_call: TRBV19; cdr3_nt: TGTGCCAGTAATGACCGGGACAGGGGTGAAAAACTGTTTTTT; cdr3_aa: CASNDRDRGEKLFF
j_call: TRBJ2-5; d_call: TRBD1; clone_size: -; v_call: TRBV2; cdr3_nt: TGTGCCAGCAGTGAATATCCTACAGGGGGGGAGACCCAGTACTTC; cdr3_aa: CASSEYPTGGETQYF
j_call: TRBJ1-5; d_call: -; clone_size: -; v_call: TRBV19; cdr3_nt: TGTGCCAGTAGTCCAGGGCAACGCTTCAATCAGCCCCAGCATTTT; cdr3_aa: CASSPGQRFNQPQHF
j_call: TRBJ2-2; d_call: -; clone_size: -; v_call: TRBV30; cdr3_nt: TGTGCCTGGAAGGGGAGTGCACCCGGGGAGCTGTTTTTT; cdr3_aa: CAWKGSAPGELFF
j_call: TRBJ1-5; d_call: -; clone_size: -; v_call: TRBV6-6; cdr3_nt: TGTGCCAGCAGTAGCCGGACCGATAATAGCAATCAGCCCCAGCATTTT; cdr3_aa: CASSSRTDNSNQPQHF
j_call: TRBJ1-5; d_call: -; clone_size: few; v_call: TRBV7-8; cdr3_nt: TGTGCCAGCAGCTTACTGGGGTTGTTTCAGCCCCAGCATTTT; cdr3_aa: CASSLLGLFQPQHF
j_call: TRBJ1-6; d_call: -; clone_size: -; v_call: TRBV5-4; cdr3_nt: TGTGCCAGCAGCCCGACCCCGCGCGGTGGCTCCTATAATTCACCCCTCCACTTT; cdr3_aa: CASSPTPRGGSYNSPLHF
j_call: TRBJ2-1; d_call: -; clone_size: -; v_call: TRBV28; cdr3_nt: TGTGGGGTCTTTCCGAGCTCCTACAATGAGCAGTTCTTC; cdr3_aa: CGVFPSSYNEQFF
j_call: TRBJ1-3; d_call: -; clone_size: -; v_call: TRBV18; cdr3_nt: TGTGCCAGCTCACCGTCGGCATCACTCTCTGGAAACACCATATATTTT; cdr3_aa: CASSPSASLSGNTIYF
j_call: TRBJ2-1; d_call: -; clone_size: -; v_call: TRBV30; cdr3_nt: TGTGCCTGGAGTCTAGGTCCCTTGGTTAATGAGCAGTTCTTC; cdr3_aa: CAWSLGPLVNEQFF
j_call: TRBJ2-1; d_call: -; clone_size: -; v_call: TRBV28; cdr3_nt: TGTGCCAGTCGAGGGGCAGGGTACAATGAGCAGTTCTTC; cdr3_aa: CASRGAGYNEQFF
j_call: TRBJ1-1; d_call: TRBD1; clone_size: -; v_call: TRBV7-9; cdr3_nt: TGTGCCAGCAGCCCGACAGGGGCATGGGGGAACACTGAAGCTTTCTTT; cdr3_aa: CASSPTGAWGNTEAFF
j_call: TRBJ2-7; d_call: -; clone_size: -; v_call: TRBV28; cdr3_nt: TGTGCCAGCAGTTTACCAGGGTTGTACGAGCAGTACTTC; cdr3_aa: CASSLPGLYEQYF
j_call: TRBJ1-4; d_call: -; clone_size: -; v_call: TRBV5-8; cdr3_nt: TGTGCCAGCAGCCATACCGGGGCACTGTTTTTT; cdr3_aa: CASSHTGALFF
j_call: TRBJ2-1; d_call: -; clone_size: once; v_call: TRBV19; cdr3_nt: TGTGCCAGTACGTCCCAGGGAAATGAGCAGTTCTTC; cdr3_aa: CASTSQGNEQFF
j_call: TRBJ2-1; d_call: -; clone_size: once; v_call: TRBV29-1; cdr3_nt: TGCAGCGTCGCAGTAGTTGAGCAGTTCTTC; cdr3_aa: CSVAVVEQFF
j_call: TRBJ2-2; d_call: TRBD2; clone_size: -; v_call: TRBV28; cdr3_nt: TGTGCCAGCGGGATTGGGGCGGGAGGGCCGAGCGGGGAGCTGTTTTTT; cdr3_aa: CASGIGAGGPSGELFF
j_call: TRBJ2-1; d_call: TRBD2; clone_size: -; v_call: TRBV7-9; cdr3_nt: TGTGCCAGCAGCCGCGCACGCGGGAGTTACAATGAGCAGTTCTTC; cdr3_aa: CASSRARGSYNEQFF